Below are 12 T cell receptor beta chains sequenced from a single sample in a study of shared clonotypes between healthy human individuals. The naive CD8 subset, CD45RO-negative cells positively selected for CCR7, excluded terminally differentiated effector memory CD45RA+ cells. Assay: immunoSEQ multiplex PCR; the TCRdb copy retains only in-frame clones and omits some. The sample lists nearly 2 million clones; about 95% were seen once. The source material was naive CD8+ T cells sorted from blood. The source is a man between 18 and 35 years old in good health.

The chain is built from TRBV28 and TRBJ2-7, with D hard to call. From germline, CDR1 is MDHEN and CDR2 SYDVKM. Trimming cost V 5 bases and J 0 bases, with 11 bases left between them. The CDR3 sequence is 14 residues long. CDR3 coding DNA: TGTGCCAGCAGTCAGATGACGGACTCCTACGAGCAGTACTTC. Protein: CASSQMTDSYEQYF.

J is TRBJ2-3 and V is TRBV7-2, with 7 bases identical to TRBD2. The germline gives CDR1 SGHTA, CDR2 FQGNSA. The CDR3 sequence is 16 residues long. With V trimmed by 5 bases and J by 4 bases, 12 bases remained unmatched. DNA of the CDR3: TGTGCCAGCAGCCCCCCTGTGGCGGGAGTAGCAGATACGCAGTATTTT. Residues: CASSPPVAGVADTQYF.

The gene calls are TRBV5-1 and TRBJ2-1, with D unresolved. Trimming took 4 bases from V and 4 from J, leaving 18 bases between them. This CDR3 comprises 16 residues. Germline values: CDR1 SGHRS, CDR2 YFSETQ. The DNA of the CDR3 is TGCGCCAGCAGCCCCCACTGGCAGGCCGTTTACAATGAGCAGTTCTTC. It encodes CASSPHWQAVYNEQFF.

Of note for this clone: The identical CDR3 is also encoded by other nucleotide sequences in the sample. V gene TRBV10-3 combines with J gene TRBJ2-7; D is possibly TRBD1 (6 bases). Trimming pared 5 bases from V and 0 bases from J, leaving 8 bases between. The CDR3 consists of 13 residues. The V gene's germline CDR1 is ENHRY and CDR2 SYGVKD. The CDR3, as DNA: TGTGCCATCAGTCCAGGGGCCTCCTACGAGCAGTACTTC. Protein product: CAISPGASYEQYF.

The chain joins TRBV25-1 to TRBJ2-2; D gene uncertain. This CDR3 spans 13 amino acids. Germline CDR1 is MGHDK and CDR2 is SYGVNS. V shed 4 bases and J shed 5 bases, with 8 bases lying between them. The CDR3 is CASSGTSTGELFF. As DNA, the CDR3 is TGTGCCAGCAGTGGTACAAGTACCGGGGAGCTGTTTTTT.

This chain uses TRBV14 with TRBJ2-2; D is unclear. The CDR3 extends over 17 amino acids. Deletions cut 0 bases from V and 6 bases from J, with 17 bases between. The germline gives CDR1 SGHDN, CDR2 FVKESK. The CDR3, as DNA: TGTGCCAGCAGCCAAGATTCAGTGAGGATAATTCCCGGGGAGCTGTTTTTT. Translating gives CASSQDSVRIIPGELFF. Together with reference TRBV14 and TRBJ2-2, the CDR3 gives the full variable domain: EAGVTQFPSHSVIEKGQTVTLRCDPISGHDNLYWYRRVMGKEIKFLLHFVKESKQDESGMPNNRFLAERTGGTYSTLKVQPAELEDSGVYFCASSQDSVRIIPGELFFGEGSRLTVL.

CDR3 sequence: CASSLGQGAGYTF. CDR3 coding DNA: TGTGCCAGCAGTTTAGGCCAGGGAGCCGGCTACACCTTC. The chain recombines TRBV28 with TRBJ1-2, with D perhaps matching TRBD1 (5 bases). CDR3 size: 13 residues. V lost 2 bases to trimming and J lost 8 bases, with 12 bases between them. Per the germline V gene, CDR1 is MDHEN and CDR2 is SYDVKM.

Remarks on this clone: Other DNA sequences in this specimen translate into the identical CDR3. This chain joins TRBV6-5 and TRBJ2-2; no reliable D call. The CDR3 is 13 residues long. Germline CDR1 and CDR2: MNHEY and SVGAGI. V dropped 0 bases and J dropped 8 bases, with 7 bases sitting between them. CDR3 nucleotides: TGTGCCAGCAGTTACTCTCGGGCAGGGGAGCTGTTTTTT. Translation: CASSYSRAGELFF.

The rearrangement uses TRBV27 and TRBJ2-1, with 8 positions matching TRBD2. The germline gives CDR1 MNHEY, CDR2 SMNVEV (reference sequence). The V segment lost 2 bases and the J segment 3 bases; nucleotides outside the gene matches: 9. CDR3 length: 17 amino acids. CDR3 region: CASSLTSAGDFYNEQFF. The CDR3 DNA reads as TGTGCCAGCAGTTTAACATCAGCGGGAGATTTCTACAATGAGCAGTTCTTC.

The genes are TRBV5-6 and TRBJ2-1, with D perhaps matching TRBD1 or TRBD2 (5 bases each). This CDR3 region has 14 residues. Germline V gives CDR1 SGHDT, CDR2 YYEEEE. The germline V and J ends were trimmed by 3 bases and 8 bases, with 15 bases remaining between them. The CDR3 reads CASSWAPGHDEQFF. The CDR3 coding sequence is TGTGCCAGCAGCTGGGCTCCGGGGCACGATGAGCAGTTCTTC.

This chain links TRBV29-1 with TRBJ2-2, with a tentative D call TRBD2 (6 bases). The V gene's germline CDR1 is SQVTM and CDR2 ANQGSEA. The length of the CDR3 is 13 residues. Trimming cost V 4 bases and J 7 bases, with 13 bases left between them. Here the CDR3 reads CSVVGGGHGELFF. The CDR3 DNA sequence: TGCAGCGTTGTGGGTGGAGGGCACGGGGAGCTGTTTTTT.

The chain carries TRBV27 and TRBJ1-1, with no clear D. The CDR3 is 14 amino acids. V lost 5 bases to trimming and J lost 5 bases, with 15 bases between them. CDR1 is MNHEY and CDR2 is SMNVEV in the germline V gene (reference sequence). The CDR3 DNA reads as TGTGCCAGCAGTGGGTTTGAAGATCCGACTGAAGCTTTCTTT. Its translation is CASSGFEDPTEAFF.